This record concerns one T cell receptor beta chain sequence. No antigen is known for it. The source of the sample is a study of cytomegalovirus exposure and HLA in healthy donors. The wider study: Within the Caucasian-associated ancestry cluster were around four fifths of the roughly 430 genotyped donors. Findings of the study overall: In a later analysis, across HLA loci, associated TCR counts were highest for DRB1, lowest for HLA-C.

Use of 60 Vbeta and 13 Jbeta primers characterized the PCR. TCRdb keeps only in-frame clones here, not all; method: immunoSEQ multiplex PCR. Here the sample spans roughly 90,000 clones, roughly 70% being singletons. The sample taken for sequencing was PBMCs. The sequence was obtained from a man younger than 45 in good health and CMV-seropositive.

The CDR3 sequence is CASSWNRPNEQFF. Written as DNA, the CDR3 is TGCGCCAGCAGCTGGAACAGACCCAATGAGCAGTTCTTC. V gene TRBV5-1 combines with J gene TRBJ2-1; D ambiguous. The V gene's germline CDR1 is SGHRS and CDR2 YFSETQ. There are 13 residues in the CDR3. V lost 3 bases to trimming and J lost 6 bases, with 10 bases between them.